The TCR beta chain described here comes from a study of T cell responses to AZD1222 COVID-19 vaccine. V shed 0 bases, J shed 9 bases, and the junction held 3 bases outside the gene matches. From germline, CDR1 is MGHRA and CDR2 YSYEKL. The CDR3 spans 13 residues. Using immunoSEQ multiplex PCR, the repertoire was profiled, and TCRdb retains in-frame clones only, with some absent. Among around 140,000 clones listed, around 93% were seen once. Study-wide findings and caveats: Spike regions recognized by vaccine-associated CD4 TCRs spanned the protein, led by 160-218 and 743-854. Targets within unmutated variant regions were reportedly found for nearly half of spike-specific TCRs. It should be noted that donors were predominantly white British and more often female, and clonal diversity was possibly underestimated.

Notes on this clone: No antigen is known for it.

Recipients boosted at about 4 weeks or about 12 weeks are pooled. This TCR was recovered from an adult who received the AZD1222 COVID-19 vaccine. Sequenced material: peripheral blood, taken 28 days after the second AZD1222 dose. J is TRBJ1-2 and V is TRBV4-1, with 8 nucleotides matching TRBD1. This CDR3 is CASSQETGESYTF. In nucleotides, the CDR3 is TGCGCCAGCAGCCAAGAGACAGGGGAAAGCTACACCTTC.